This T cell receptor beta chain derives from a study of cytomegalovirus exposure and HLA in healthy donors. Turning to the study itself: A prior study identified over 100 million unique TCR beta sequences from 200 million or so T cells.

Overall study results and limits: TRBV6-2, TRBV6-3 and some other V segments were excluded as indistinguishable. Per published reports, the classifier diagnosed cytomegalovirus status with high specificity and sensitivity.

Worth noting for this clone: The antigen remains unidentified.

This CDR3 region has 13 residues. The germline V gene has CDR1 MDHEN and CDR2 SYDVKM. Trimming pared 11 bases from V and 3 bases from J, leaving 17 bases between. Primers for the PCR totalled 60 Vbeta and 13 Jbeta. Measured with immunoSEQ multiplex PCR; TCRdb has only the in-frame clones, and not every one. Here the sample spans about 130,000 clones, roughly 79% being singletons. This clonotype was sampled from a man younger than 30 in good health and CMV-seronegative. Material for sequencing was PBMCs. The chain joins TRBV28 to TRBJ2-7, with D possibly being TRBD1 (5 bases). CDR3 residues: CALQGAGDYEQYF. The DNA for the CDR3 is TGTGCCCTTCAAGGGGCAGGCGACTACGAGCAGTACTTC.